This entry describes one TCR beta chain. Its target is not known. This entry belongs to a study of cytomegalovirus exposure and HLA in healthy donors. Study conclusions and caveats: Researchers catalogued some 160 TCR beta chains as cytomegalovirus-associated. Rare sequences made up most TCRs, while some public TCRs were found in many donors.

PCR primers comprised 60 Vbeta and 13 Jbeta primers. The repertoire was sequenced with immunoSEQ multiplex PCR; TCRdb's copy has only in-frame clones and lacks some. The profile shows about 92,000 clones, 69% of them singletons. The V and J ends lost 5 bases and 6 bases, in that order; junction bases with no gene match: 10. In germline, CDR1 is MDHEN, CDR2 SYDVKM. This CDR3 is built from 15 residues. The rearrangement uses TRBV28 and TRBJ1-5, with 7 bases lining up with TRBD1. The TCR comes from a man between 45 and 60 years old in good health and CMV-seronegative. What was sequenced was PBMCs. This chain's CDR3 is CASSQFREGAQPQHF. The CDR3, as DNA: TGTGCCAGCAGTCAGTTCCGGGAGGGGGCTCAGCCCCAGCATTTT.